These 11 T cell receptor beta chains were all obtained from the same sample, sequenced in a study of vaccination and CD4 T cells after COVID-19. The antigens for these receptors are not known. Treatment reported: roughly nine-day PBMC culture with coronavirus spike peptide pools or control peptides (ViraFEST assay). Sequencing of cultured CD4+ T cell DNA used the Oncomine TCR Beta short-read assay. TCRdb reprocessed the PCR reads via MiXCR and lists one record per CDR3 protein. The sample lists 14,000 to 15,000 distinct CDR3 sequences, 75% to 80% occurring once. This specimen was CD4+ T cells from blood, cultured in vitro, taken after SARS-CoV-2 vaccination. The origin of the receptors is a human donor who received a COVID-19 vaccine.

The chain links TRBV20-1 to TRBJ1-5, with D possibly being TRBD1 (6 bases). The CDR3 contains 15 residues. Germline V CDR1 and CDR2: DFQATT, SNEGSKA (reference sequence). V was trimmed by 5 bases and J by 4 bases, leaving 18 bases between them. CDR3 loop: CSAEDGAGDNQPQHF. The CDR3 DNA reads as TGCAGTGCTGAAGACGGGGCAGGGGATAATCAGCCCCAGCATTTT.

This rearrangement joins TRBV20-1 to TRBJ2-3; TRBD2 might be the D (5 bases). The CDR3 is 14 residues long. The germline V gene encodes CDR1 DFQATT and CDR2 SNEGSKA (reference sequence). V was cut by 2 bases and J by 6 bases, with 15 bases left in between. CDR3: CSARLLVWADTQYF. The CDR3 DNA follows: TGCAGTGCTAGACTACTAGTTTGGGCGGATACGCAGTATTTT.

This clonotype was observed once. The genes are TRBV18 and TRBJ2-3; TRBD1 agrees at 11 bases. The J segment lost 5 bases and the V segment lost 4 bases, leaving 8 bases of the junction unmatched. CDR1 is KGHSH and CDR2 is LQKENI in the germline V gene. The length of the CDR3 is 16 residues. In DNA, the CDR3 is TGTGCCAGCTCACGGGACGGGACAGGGGGAATAGATACGCAGTATTTT. It yields the protein CASSRDGTGGIDTQYF.

The chain carries TRBV18 and TRBJ1-1; 11 nucleotides agree with TRBD1. The CDR3 is 15 amino acids. V was clipped by 4 bases and J by 6 bases; unmatched bases: 7. Per the germline V gene, CDR1 is KGHSH and CDR2 is LQKENI. CDR3 amino acids: CASSLGQGAHSEAFF. The CDR3, as DNA: TGTGCCAGCTCACTAGGACAGGGGGCGCATTCTGAAGCTTTCTTT. The full variable domain, with the rest looked up from reference TRBV18 and TRBJ1-1, is NAGVMQNPRHLVRRRGQEARLRCSPMKGHSHVYWYRQLPEEGLKFMVYLQKENIIDESGMPKERFSAEFPKEGPSILRIQQVVRGDSAAYFCASSLGQGAHSEAFFGQGTRLTVV.

This clonotype qualifies as large (0.1 to 1%). CDR3 in amino acids: CASSLGWGGDGPEAFF. CDR3 bases: TGTGCCAGCAGCTTAGGATGGGGAGGGGACGGACCAGAAGCTTTCTTT. This sequence joins TRBV11-3 and TRBJ1-1; a possible D gene is TRBD1 (5 bases). The germline gives CDR1 SGHNT, CDR2 YENEEA. V was pared by 1 base and J by 8 bases, with 20 bases between. This CDR3 spans 16 amino acids. Drawing the rest from reference TRBV11-3 and TRBJ1-1, the complete variable domain is EAGVVQSPRYKIIEKKQPVAFWCNPISGHNTLYWYLQNLGQGPELLIRYENEEAVDDSQLPKDRFSAERLKGVDSTLKIQPAELGDSAVYLCASSLGWGGDGPEAFFGQGTRLTVV.

The CDR3 protein is CSARAGGQDGELFF. CDR3 DNA: TGCAGTGCTAGAGCTGGGGGGCAGGACGGGGAGCTGTTTTTT. The V call is TRBV20-1, the J call TRBJ2-2; possibly TRBD1 or TRBD2 for D (6 bases each). Trimming took 1 base from V and 7 from J, leaving 13 bases between them. CDR1 DFQATT and CDR2 SNEGSKA come from the germline V gene (reference sequence). The CDR3 contains 14 residues.

The gene calls are TRBV12-3 or TRBV12-4 and TRBJ2-5; the match to TRBD2 covers 8 bases. CDR3 length equals 18 residues. With 5 bases clipped from V and 9 bases from J, the junction kept 23 bases outside the gene matches. As DNA, the CDR3 is TGTGCCAGCAGTAAAATATACGCTTGGGGTAGCGGGGACGGGGCCCAGTACTTC. It translates to CASSKIYAWGSGDGAQYF.

This chain's CDR3 is CSASPSGSGDTQYF. The CDR3 DNA follows: TGCAGTGCTTCTCCTAGCGGGAGTGGAGATACGCAGTATTTT. V usage is TRBV20-1 and J usage is TRBJ2-3, with 10 nucleotides matching TRBD2. V shed 5 bases, J shed 5 bases, and the junction held 7 bases outside the gene matches. Per germline, CDR1 DFQATT and CDR2 SNEGSKA (reference sequence). The CDR3 length is 14 residues.

The CDR3: CASSLSGTGIYEQYF. The CDR3, as DNA: TGTGCCAGCAGTTTATCCGGGACAGGGATCTACGAGCAGTACTTC. The genes are TRBV27 and TRBJ2-7; 9 bases fit TRBD1. Germline CDR1 reads MNHEY; CDR2 reads SMNVEV (reference sequence). The V gene end was trimmed by 0 bases and the J gene end by 3 bases; junction bases not matched to a gene: 3. The CDR3 has 15 amino acids.

For the CDR3, the DNA is TGTGCCAGCAGTCCCCCTGAGGTTGAACAGCCCCAGCATTTT. It specifies CASSPPEVEQPQHF. V gene TRBV28 combines with J gene TRBJ1-5, with no clear D. Germline assignment: CDR1 MDHEN and CDR2 SYDVKM. Trimming took off 5 bases at V and 7 bases at J, with 15 bases between the two ends. The CDR3 covers 14 residues.

The V call is TRBV12-5, the J call TRBJ2-5, with D uncertain. V dropped 7 bases and J dropped 0 bases, with 18 bases sitting between them. Germline V CDR1 and CDR2: LGHNT, FRNRAP. This CDR3 has 16 amino acids. CDR3 sequence (DNA): TGTGCTAGTGCACTCGGGTCCGTACCGTACCAAGAGACCCAGTACTTC. It yields the protein CASALGSVPYQETQYF.